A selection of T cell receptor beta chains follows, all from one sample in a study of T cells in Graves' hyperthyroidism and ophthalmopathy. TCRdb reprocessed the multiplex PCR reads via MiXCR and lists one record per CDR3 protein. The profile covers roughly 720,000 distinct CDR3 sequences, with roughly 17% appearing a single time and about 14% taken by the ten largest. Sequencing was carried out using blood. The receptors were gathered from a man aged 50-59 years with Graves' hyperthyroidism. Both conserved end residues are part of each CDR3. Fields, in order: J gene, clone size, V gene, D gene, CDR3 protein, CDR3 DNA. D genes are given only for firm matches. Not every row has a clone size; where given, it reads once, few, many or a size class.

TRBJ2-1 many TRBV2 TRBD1 CARIGPGQGARNEQFF TGTGCCAGAATTGGTCCGGGACAGGGGGCGCGTAATGAGCAGTTCTTC
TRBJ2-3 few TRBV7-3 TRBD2 CASSPTSGRNTQYF TGTGCCAGCAGCCCTACTAGCGGGAGAAATACGCAGTATTTT
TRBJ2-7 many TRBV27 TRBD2 CASGGLAGSYEQYF TGTGCCAGCGGGGGACTAGCGGGATCCTACGAGCAGTACTTC
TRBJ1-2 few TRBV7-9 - CASSFSGDYTF TGTGCCAGCAGCTTCTCAGGGGACTACACCTTC
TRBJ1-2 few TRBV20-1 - CSASADAYGYTF TGCAGTGCTAGTGCGGACGCCTATGGCTACACCTTC
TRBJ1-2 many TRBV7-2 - CASSLGGLHYGYTF TGTGCCAGCAGCTTAGGGGGCCTCCACTATGGCTACACCTTC
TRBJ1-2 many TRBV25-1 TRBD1 CASSPPGTGGGGGYTF TGTGCCAGCAGCCCTCCGGGGACAGGAGGGGGGGGTGGCTACACCTTC
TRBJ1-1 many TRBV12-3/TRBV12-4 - CASTRGAGSAEAFF TGTGCCAGCACTAGGGGGGCAGGGTCGGCTGAAGCTTTCTTT
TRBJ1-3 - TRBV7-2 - CASSLLPPFQGTGGNTIYF TGTGCCAGCAGCCTCTTACCCCCTTTCCAGGGGACGGGAGGAAACACCATATATTTT
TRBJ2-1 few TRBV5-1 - CASSSGGGGEQFF TGCGCCAGCAGCTCCGGAGGGGGCGGTGAGCAGTTCTTC
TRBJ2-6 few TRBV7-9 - CASSLESDGANVLTF TGTGCCAGCAGCTTAGAGTCGGATGGGGCCAACGTCCTGACTTTC
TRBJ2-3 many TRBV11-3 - CASSPSDRDTQYF TGTGCCAGCAGCCCGTCCGACAGAGATACGCAGTATTTT
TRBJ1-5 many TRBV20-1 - CSAQEVGNQPQHF TGCAGTGCTCAAGAGGTGGGGAATCAGCCCCAGCATTTT
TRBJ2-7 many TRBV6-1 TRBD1 CASREPGQGVYEQYF TGTGCCAGCAGGGAGCCGGGACAGGGTGTTTACGAGCAGTACTTC
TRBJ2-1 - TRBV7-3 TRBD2 CASSSPTGKAGGGEQFF TGTGCCAGCAGCTCCCCGACAGGGAAAGCGGGAGGAGGTGAGCAGTTCTTC
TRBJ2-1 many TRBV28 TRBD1 CASSSGGRDNEQFF TGTGCCAGCAGTTCAGGGGGCCGGGACAATGAGCAGTTCTTC
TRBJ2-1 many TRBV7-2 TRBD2 CASSLLAVYNEQFF TGTGCCAGCAGCTTGCTAGCGGTATACAATGAGCAGTTCTTC
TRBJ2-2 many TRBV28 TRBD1 CASRHRLDRGHTGELFF TGTGCCAGCAGACATCGCTTGGACAGGGGACACACCGGGGAGCTGTTTTTT
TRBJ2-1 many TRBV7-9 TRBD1 CASSRDRGSNEQFF TGTGCCAGCAGCCGGGACAGGGGATCTAATGAGCAGTTCTTC
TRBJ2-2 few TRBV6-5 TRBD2 CASSYSLAGATGELFF TGTGCCAGCAGTTACTCGCTAGCGGGAGCCACCGGGGAGCTGTTTTTT
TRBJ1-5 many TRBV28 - CASSLGLGSQPQHF TGTGCCAGCAGTTTAGGCCTAGGAAGTCAGCCCCAGCATTTT
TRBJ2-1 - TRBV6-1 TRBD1 CASRRTGGEQFF TGTGCCAGCAGGCGGACAGGGGGCGAGCAGTTCTTC
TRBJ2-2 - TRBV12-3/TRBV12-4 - CASRLGGPNTGELFF TGTGCCAGCAGGTTAGGGGGTCCGAACACCGGGGAGCTGTTTTTT
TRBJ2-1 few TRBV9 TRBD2 CASSVGTSGINEQFF TGTGCCAGCAGCGTAGGGACTAGCGGGATCAATGAGCAGTTCTTC
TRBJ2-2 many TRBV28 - CASSSHQDSGELFF TGTGCCAGCAGTTCGCATCAGGACTCCGGGGAGCTGTTTTTT
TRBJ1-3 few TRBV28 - CASSLSEGAGNTIYF TGTGCCAGCAGTTTATCAGAGGGGGCTGGAAACACCATATATTTT
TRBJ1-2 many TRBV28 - CASSYLVGWAYGYTF TGTGCCAGCAGTTACCTGGTGGGGTGGGCCTATGGCTACACCTTC
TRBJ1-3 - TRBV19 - CAASRGPGSTIYF TGTGCCGCCTCGCGGGGGCCTGGAAGCACCATATATTTT
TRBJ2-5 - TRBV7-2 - CASSPGALGQYF TGTGCCAGCAGCCCCGGAGCGTTAGGCCAGTACTTC
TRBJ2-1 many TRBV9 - CASSVAQMNEQFF TGTGCCAGCAGCGTAGCCCAGATGAATGAGCAGTTCTTC
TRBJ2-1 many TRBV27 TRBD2 CASSSLQAGGQFF TGTGCCAGCAGTTCACTCCAAGCGGGAGGGCAGTTCTTC
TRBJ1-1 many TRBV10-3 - CAIRTGEGTEAFF TGTGCCATCAGGACCGGGGAAGGGACTGAAGCTTTCTTT
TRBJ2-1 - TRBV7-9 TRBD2 CASSSSLAGSNEQFF TGTGCCAGCAGCAGTTCCCTAGCGGGTAGCAATGAGCAGTTCTTC
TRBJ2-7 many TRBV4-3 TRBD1 CASSRGTGDEQYF TGCGCCAGCAGCCGTGGGACAGGGGACGAGCAGTACTTC
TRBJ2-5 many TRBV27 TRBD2 CASSPSGGSMQETQYF TGTGCCAGCAGTCCCAGTGGCGGGAGTATGCAAGAGACCCAGTACTTC
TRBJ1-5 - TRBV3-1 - CASSHGEGLAQPQHF TGTGCCAGCAGCCATGGGGAGGGGCTGGCTCAGCCCCAGCATTTT
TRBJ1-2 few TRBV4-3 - CASSQEQGYGYTF TGCGCCAGCAGCCAAGAGCAGGGGTATGGCTACACCTTC
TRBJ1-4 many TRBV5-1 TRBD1 CASSSSPQGAYSEKLFF TGCGCCAGCAGCTCAAGCCCACAGGGGGCGTACAGCGAAAAACTGTTTTTT
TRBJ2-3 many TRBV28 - CASSEFTDTQYF TGTGCCAGCAGTGAATTCACAGATACGCAGTATTTT
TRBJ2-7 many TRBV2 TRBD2 CASRALAGGLQISYEQYF TGTGCCAGCAGGGCGCTAGCGGGAGGGCTTCAAATCTCCTACGAGCAGTACTTC
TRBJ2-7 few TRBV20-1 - CSAPHSIGPKEQYF TGCAGTGCTCCTCATTCAATCGGGCCAAAGGAGCAGTACTTC
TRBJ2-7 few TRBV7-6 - CASSPFAGRTYEQYF TGTGCCAGCAGCCCGTTTGCGGGGCGAACCTACGAGCAGTACTTC
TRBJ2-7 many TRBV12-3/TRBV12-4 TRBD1 CASSLEGQGALEQYF TGTGCCAGCAGTTTAGAGGGACAGGGGGCCCTCGAGCAGTACTTC
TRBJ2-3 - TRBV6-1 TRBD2 CASSWTSGRDTQYF TGTGCCAGCAGCTGGACTAGCGGGCGAGATACGCAGTATTTT
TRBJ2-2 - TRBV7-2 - CASSANRVTDTGELFF TGTGCCAGCAGCGCGAACAGGGTAACGGACACCGGGGAGCTGTTTTTT
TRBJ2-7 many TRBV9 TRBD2 CASSARTSGSAYEQYF TGTGCCAGCAGCGCGAGGACTAGCGGGAGCGCCTACGAGCAGTACTTC
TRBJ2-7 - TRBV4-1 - CASSQELVNAYEQYF TGCGCCAGCAGCCAAGAGCTAGTCAACGCCTACGAGCAGTACTTC
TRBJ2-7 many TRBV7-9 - CASSSPGHFYEQYF TGTGCCAGCAGCTCGCCGGGACACTTCTACGAGCAGTACTTC
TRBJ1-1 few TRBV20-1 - CSCWGSNTEAFF TGCAGTTGCTGGGGTTCGAACACTGAAGCTTTCTTT
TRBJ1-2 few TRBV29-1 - CSVVTGLNRNYGYTF TGCAGCGTTGTTACAGGGCTGAATCGTAACTATGGCTACACCTTC
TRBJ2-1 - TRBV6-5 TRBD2 CASSYHGAGEINEQFF TGTGCCAGCAGTTACCACGGAGCGGGAGAAATAAATGAGCAGTTCTTC
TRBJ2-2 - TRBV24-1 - CATSEQVRRGGQTGELFF TGTGCCACCAGTGAGCAAGTTCGGCGCGGGGGCCAGACCGGGGAGCTGTTTTTT
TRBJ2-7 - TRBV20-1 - CSAREMASERLSYEQYF TGCAGTGCTAGAGAGATGGCTAGCGAGCGCCTCTCCTACGAGCAGTACTTC